The clone carrying this TCR beta chain was observed a few times. The data were taken from a study of T-cell reconstitution after alpha-beta-depleted transplantation in children. Molecular barcoding with unique molecular identifiers was used for the TCRbeta library. TCRdb redid the calling of the PCR reads with MiXCR, one entry per CDR3 protein. This table holds around 380,000 distinct CDR3 sequences, approximately 10% found once. CDR1 is SGHRS, CDR2 YFSETQ, per germline. The ends were cut back, 1 base at V and 3 bases at J, with 10 bases in the middle. The CDR3 length is 14 residues. This specimen consisted of PBMCs from the stem cell graft donor, obtained from the stem cell graft. This chain uses TRBV5-1 with TRBJ1-1; no clear D. The clonotype comes from a human donor who donated a stem cell graft to a child with acute myeloid leukemia. In nucleotides, the CDR3 is TGCGCCAGCAGCTTGTCACAGTGGGACACTGAAGCTTTCTTT. Amino acid sequence: CASSLSQWDTEAFF. Full variable domain (rest looked up from reference TRBV5-1 and TRBJ1-1): KAGVTQTPRYLIKTRGQQVTLSCSPISGHRSVSWYQQTPGQGLQFLFEYFSETQRNKGNFPGRFSGRQFSNSRSEMNVSTLELGDSALYLCASSLSQWDTEAFFGQGTRLTVV.